The source of this T cell receptor (beta chain) is a study of T-cell memory formation after mild COVID-19. V lost 6 bases and J lost 2, with 13 bases in between. There are 14 residues in the CDR3. CDR1 MNHEY and CDR2 SVGAGI come from the germline V gene. Study observations and caveats: Clones that shrank (day 15 to 85) were balanced CD4/CD8, whereas later expanders leaned CD4+.

This clonotype was observed a few times. Its antigen is not known. TCRdb reprocessed the 5' RACE reads with MiXCR, giving one entry per CDR3 protein. The data show around 260,000 distinct CDR3 sequences, roughly 17% seen once. The sequencing input was PBMCs or a T cell subset sorted from them (not recorded which). The sequence was obtained from a man aged 18 to 29 who had mild COVID-19 (a few samples of this study predate the infection). Cell type and time point are not known. The chain joins TRBV6-5 to TRBJ2-5; D possibly corresponds to TRBD1 (6 bases). As DNA, the CDR3 is TGTGCCAGCAGCGGACAGCCCTTTCAAGAGACCCAGTACTTC. Its protein product is CASSGQPFQETQYF.